This T cell receptor (beta chain) was observed in a study of human T cells and chemical hapten exposure. Study context: Diphenylcyclopropenone, dosed weekly to the scalp, was given to patients throughout the approximately 22-week study.

Germline V lookup: CDR1 MDHEN, CDR2 SYDVKM. The ends were cut back, 4 bases at V and 6 bases at J, with 12 bases in the middle. CDR3 length: 13 residues. The time point here: patch test 2, 6 weeks after DPC sensitization. The treatment: therapeutic diphenylcyclopropenone sensitization with weekly scalp DPC. Suited to DPC and affected by alopecia, the donors ranged from 18 to 70 years old. This clonotype was observed a few times. A single record per CDR3 protein comes from TCRdb applying MiXCR to the RACE reads. The data contain about 100,000 distinct CDR3 sequences, roughly an eighth of them singletons.

Sample: whole blood, taken in connection with sensitization to the hapten diphenylcyclopropenone (DPC). The genes are TRBV28 and TRBJ1-2; D might be TRBD1 (6 bases). This clonotype was sampled from a woman aged 40 to 49 with alopecia areata. Some clones in this sample may be carry-over from other donors' samples. The CDR3 sequence is CASSWAGANGYTF. CDR3 bases: TGTGCCAGCAGTTGGGCAGGGGCGAATGGCTACACCTTC.